The clone carrying this TCR beta chain occurred a few times. What it recognizes is unknown. The source of the sample is a study of vaccination and CD4 T cells after COVID-19. Study overall: Two Hispanic individuals were among six male and four female convalescent patients. Study results and caveats: The great majority, 304 of 307 vaccine-specific clones, proved spike mono-reactive in convalescent patients.

The Oncomine TCR Beta short-read assay was what sequenced the DNA obtained from cultured CD4+ T cells. TCRdb called the PCR reads again in MiXCR, with one record for every CDR3 protein. Of roughly 15,000 distinct CDR3 sequences in the sample, almost 50% were seen once. Stated treatment: roughly 10-day PBMC culture with coronavirus spike peptide pools or control peptides (ViraFEST assay). Per well, some 2.2 million PBMCs were cultured in the presence of around 9.1 IU/ml IL-2 and roughly 10 ug/ml peptide pools. After 10 days of culture, CD4+ T cells were negatively selected. CDR1 is KGHDR, CDR2 SFDVKD, per germline. The CDR3 covers 13 residues. With 7 bases removed from V and 4 bases from J, the gap between germline ends came to 12 bases.

J is TRBJ1-2 and V is TRBV24-1; possibly TRBD1 for D (5 bases). The sequence derives from a human donor with COVID-19. The sample in question was cultured CD4+ T cells from blood, obtained after SARS-CoV-2 vaccination. CDR3 protein: CATREGTGYGYTF. The CDR3 DNA reads TGTGCCACCAGGGAAGGGACTGGCTATGGCTACACCTTC.